This T cell receptor (beta chain) comes out of a study of blood T cells in healthy people across ages. Study results and caveats: A conclusive naive versus antigen-experienced comparison was prevented by the unsorted PBMCs.

This clonotype was seen ten or more times. Its target is unknown. The V gene's germline CDR1 is LGHDT and CDR2 YNNKEL (reference sequence). Deletions cut 8 bases from V and 4 bases from J, with 12 bases between. This CDR3 has 13 amino acids. Primers used in a second PCR of roughly 7 to 12 cycles were a sample-barcoded 5' primer and a J-beta primer mix. Any given sample supplied a minimum of 3 million CDR3-containing paired-end reads. TCRdb ran MiXCR on the 5' RACE reads and lists one entry per CDR3 protein. Altogether around 320,000 distinct CDR3 sequences are present, 25% to 30% being singletons, with the ten largest covering 29%.

The receptor was isolated from a woman aged 70-85 years in good health. This chain uses TRBV3-1 with TRBJ2-1, with no clear D. Material: blood. The CDR3 is CASSGWPYNEQFF. The CDR3 DNA reads as TGTGCCAGCTCCGGATGGCCTTACAATGAGCAGTTCTTC.